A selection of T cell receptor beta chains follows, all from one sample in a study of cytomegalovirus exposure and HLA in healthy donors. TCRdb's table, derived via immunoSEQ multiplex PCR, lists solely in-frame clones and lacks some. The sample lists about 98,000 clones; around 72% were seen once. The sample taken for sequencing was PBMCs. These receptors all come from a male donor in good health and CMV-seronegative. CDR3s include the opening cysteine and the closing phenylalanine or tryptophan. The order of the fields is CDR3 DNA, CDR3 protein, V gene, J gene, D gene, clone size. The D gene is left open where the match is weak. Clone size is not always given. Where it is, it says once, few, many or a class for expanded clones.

TGTGCCAGCAGGCGAATCAATGAGCAGTTCTTC,CASRRINEQFF,TRBV11-2,TRBJ2-1,.,.
TGTGCCAGCAGCCCTACATTTAGGACAGGGAGCTACGAGCAGTACTTC,CASSPTFRTGSYEQYF,TRBV28,TRBJ2-7,TRBD1,.
TGTGCCAGCAGTTTATCAGGGTACAATGAGCAGTTCTTC,CASSLSGYNEQFF,TRBV28,TRBJ2-1,.,.
TGTGCCAGCAGCCCCAGTAAGGGGTTTGAAAAACTGTTTTTT,CASSPSKGFEKLFF,TRBV7-9,TRBJ1-4,.,.
TGTGCCAGCAGTTTATCTGGGCTGGGTTACGAGCAGTACTTC,CASSLSGLGYEQYF,TRBV28,TRBJ2-7,.,.
TGTGCCAGTAGTATACGGGGCTCTGGAAACACCATATATTTT,CASSIRGSGNTIYF,TRBV19,TRBJ1-3,.,.
TGTGCCAGCAGCCACGAGCACAGGGGCTCCTACGAGCAGTACTTC,CASSHEHRGSYEQYF,TRBV7-8,TRBJ2-7,TRBD1,.
TGTGCCAGTAGTATAAGGGGGCCAAACTATGGCTACACCTTC,CASSIRGPNYGYTF,TRBV19,TRBJ1-2,TRBD1,.
TGTGCCAGCAGCGACCATAATAGCGGGTCCTACAATGAGCAGTTCTTC,CASSDHNSGSYNEQFF,TRBV5-4,TRBJ2-1,TRBD2,.
TGTGCCAGCAGCCCGCCAGTCCGGCAGGGGGCGTTGTCGGTGTCCTACAATGAGCAGTTCTTC,CASSPPVRQGALSVSYNEQFF,TRBV27,TRBJ2-1,TRBD1,.
TGTGCCAGCAGCTTGGGACAGGGGCGGGAAAAACTGTTTTTT,CASSLGQGREKLFF,TRBV5-4,TRBJ1-4,TRBD1,once
TGTGCCACCAGCAGAGATCTGGCAGGGACTAATGAAAAACTGTTTTTT,CATSRDLAGTNEKLFF,TRBV15,TRBJ1-4,.,.
TGTGCCACCACAGACACTCCTAGCACAGATACGCAGTATTTT,CATTDTPSTDTQYF,TRBV15,TRBJ2-3,.,.
TGTGCCAGCAGCTCAACACCCGGGACAGGGCTAAGAGATACGCAGTATTTT,CASSSTPGTGLRDTQYF,TRBV7-2,TRBJ2-3,TRBD1,.
TGCAGCGTTTCTCGGGGGACTTACACTGAAGCTTTCTTT,CSVSRGTYTEAFF,TRBV29-1,TRBJ1-1,.,.
TGTGCCAGCAGGCGGACAGGGAAGCTCGAGCAGTACTTC,CASRRTGKLEQYF,TRBV28,TRBJ2-7,TRBD1,.
TGTGCCAGCAGCTTAGGGAGGGATACGCAGTATTTT,CASSLGRDTQYF,TRBV7-2,TRBJ2-3,.,.
TGTGCCAGCTGCAATATCGGGACACCTGGAAACACCATATATTTT,CASCNIGTPGNTIYF,TRBV28,TRBJ1-3,.,.
TGTGCCAGCAGGGACCGGACAGGGCCGTACGAGCAGTACTTC,CASRDRTGPYEQYF,TRBV6-5,TRBJ2-7,TRBD1,.
TGTGCCAGCGGACAGACCGGGGCCTACACTGAAGCTTTCTTT,CASGQTGAYTEAFF,TRBV27,TRBJ1-1,.,.
TGTGCCAGTAGTTCCAACGGACAAGAAGAAGAGACCCAGTACTTC,CASSSNGQEEETQYF,TRBV19,TRBJ2-5,.,few
TGTGCCAGCAGCGGCGGACTAGACCCTTCCTACGAGCAGTACTTC,CASSGGLDPSYEQYF,TRBV5-6,TRBJ2-7,TRBD2,.
TGTGCCAGTAGATTTAGCGGGGACTCCTACGAGCAGTACTTC,CASRFSGDSYEQYF,TRBV19,TRBJ2-7,TRBD2,.
TGCGCCAGCAGCCAAGATCTACGGGGGAAGAAGGGCTACACCTTC,CASSQDLRGKKGYTF,TRBV4-3,TRBJ1-2,.,.
TGTGCCAGTAGTATAGTTCCCAATAGCAATCAGCCCCAGCATTTT,CASSIVPNSNQPQHF,TRBV19,TRBJ1-5,.,.
TGTGCCAGCAGTGGATGGACAGCAACTCCCTACGAGCAGTACTTC,CASSGWTATPYEQYF,TRBV6-6,TRBJ2-7,.,.
TGCAGCGTTGAAGACCCCACGCCGGGGTCCCAGTACTTC,CSVEDPTPGSQYF,TRBV29-1,TRBJ2-5,.,.
TGTGCCAGCAGCCCCCCGGGACAATACGGTGGAGCTTTCTTT,CASSPPGQYGGAFF,TRBV5-8,TRBJ1-1,.,.
TGTGCCAGCAGTTACTCGGGCAGACTGAACACTGAAGCTTTCTTT,CASSYSGRLNTEAFF,TRBV6-6,TRBJ1-1,.,.
TGCAGCGTTGCGGCTAGCGGGAGTGAGACCCAGTACTTC,CSVAASGSETQYF,TRBV29-1,TRBJ2-5,TRBD2,once
TGTGCCAGCAGCTCCACTTCTTACTCTGGAAACACCATATATTTT,CASSSTSYSGNTIYF,TRBV7-2,TRBJ1-3,.,.
TGTGCCAGCAGCCCCGGGACAGGGTACGAGCAGTTCTTC,CASSPGTGYEQFF,TRBV27,TRBJ2-1,TRBD1,.
TGTGCCAGCAGCCCCGGGACAGGGCTCGCAGATACGCAGTATTTT,CASSPGTGLADTQYF,TRBV5-4,TRBJ2-3,TRBD1,.
TGTGCCTGGAGTCTGCGACAGGGGGCCGCAGATACGCAGTATTTT,CAWSLRQGAADTQYF,TRBV30,TRBJ2-3,TRBD1,.
TGCGCCAGCAGCCAAGATAGTCCCGCAGATACGCAGTATTTT,CASSQDSPADTQYF,TRBV4-3,TRBJ2-3,.,.
TGTGCCAGCAGCCCCTCAGGGACAGGGGGGCGAATCCCGTACTTC,CASSPSGTGGRIPYF,TRBV28,TRBJ2-7,TRBD1,.
TGTGCCACCAGCAGAGATGGTGGGAGTCCGGACGATGAGCAGTTCTTC,CATSRDGGSPDDEQFF,TRBV15,TRBJ2-1,.,.
TGTGCCTGGAGTGTACCAGGGGTGAACACTGAAGCTTTCTTT,CAWSVPGVNTEAFF,TRBV30,TRBJ1-1,.,few
TGTGCCAGCAGTTATTTTCGGGGTGTTGAGCAGTTCTTC,CASSYFRGVEQFF,TRBV6-5,TRBJ2-1,.,.
TGTGCCAGCAGCGCTCTCGGGACAGGGGATTACGAGCAGTACTTC,CASSALGTGDYEQYF,TRBV9,TRBJ2-7,TRBD1,.
TGTGCCAGCAGTGATGGGACTAGGGGTCTCAGGGAGCTGTTTTTT,CASSDGTRGLRELFF,TRBV2,TRBJ2-2,TRBD2,.
TGTGCCACCAGCAGAGATATAGCGGGAAACTCCTACGAGCAGTACTTC,CATSRDIAGNSYEQYF,TRBV15,TRBJ2-7,TRBD2,.
TGTGCCAGCAGTCCGCAGGGGTCGTACTCCTACGAGCAGTACTTC,CASSPQGSYSYEQYF,TRBV6-5,TRBJ2-7,.,few